The following is a T cell receptor (beta chain) sequence with its context. One to two pinch biopsies were taken from the rectum during colonoscopy. The CDR3 length is 15 residues. Germline V CDR1 and CDR2: SGDLS, YYNGEE. V was pared by 0 bases and J by 5 bases, with 15 bases between. The assay was immunoSEQ multiplex PCR, and TCRdb's table has in-frame clones only and misses some. The table shows roughly 45,000 clones, with about 79% occurring only once. The sample originates from a study of pediatric ulcerative colitis. Looking at the study overall: Disease was pancolitis in about 7 and left-sided in two, histology-confirmed.

V and J are TRBV9 and TRBJ2-7; D possibly corresponds to TRBD2 (7 bases). This sequence was found in a girl aged 10-17 years with moderate ulcerative colitis. Sequenced input: gut tissue. In DNA, the CDR3 is TGTGCCAGCAGCGTAGGAGGGGGGGTGCTGGACGAGCAGTACTTC. Residues: CASSVGGGVLDEQYF.